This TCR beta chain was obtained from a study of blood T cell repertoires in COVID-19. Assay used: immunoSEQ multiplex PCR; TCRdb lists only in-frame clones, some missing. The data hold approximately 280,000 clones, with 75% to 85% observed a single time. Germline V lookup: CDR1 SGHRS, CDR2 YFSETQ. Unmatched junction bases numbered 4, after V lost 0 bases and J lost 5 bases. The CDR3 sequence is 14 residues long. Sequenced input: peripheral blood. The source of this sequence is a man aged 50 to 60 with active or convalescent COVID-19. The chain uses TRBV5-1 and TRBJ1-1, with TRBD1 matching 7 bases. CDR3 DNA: TGCGCCAGCAGCTTGGCCGCAGGGGGGACTGAAGCTTTCTTT. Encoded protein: CASSLAAGGTEAFF.